A selection of T cell receptor beta chains follows, all from one sample in a study of T cells in Graves' hyperthyroidism and ophthalmopathy. TCRdb re-called the multiplex PCR reads with MiXCR, one entry per CDR3 protein. The sample yields 40,000 to 60,000 distinct CDR3 sequences, roughly 50% seen once. The sample consisted of blood. Every receptor here comes from a woman aged 50 to 65 with Graves' ophthalmopathy. CDR3s include the opening cysteine and the closing phenylalanine or tryptophan. Fields, in order: clone size, D gene, V gene, J gene, CDR3 protein, CDR3 DNA. D genes are given only for firm matches. Clone size, where shown, is once, few, many, or a class for clones that have expanded.

clone size: medium-sized; D gene: TRBD1; V gene: TRBV24-1; J gene: TRBJ2-1; CDR3 protein: CATTSGTGTYNEQFF; CDR3 DNA: TGTGCCACCACCTCCGGGACAGGGACCTACAATGAGCAGTTCTTC
clone size: .; D gene: .; V gene: TRBV7-9; J gene: TRBJ2-2; CDR3 protein: CASSLGRPGELFF; CDR3 DNA: TGTGCCAGCAGCCTCGGCAGACCCGGGGAGCTGTTCTTT
clone size: .; D gene: .; V gene: TRBV7-2; J gene: TRBJ2-7; CDR3 protein: CASSLDQGSGEQYF; CDR3 DNA: TGTGCCAGCAGCTTAGACCAGGGGAGTGGCGAGCAGTACTTC
clone size: .; D gene: TRBD1; V gene: TRBV19; J gene: TRBJ2-1; CDR3 protein: CASSMLGQGSSQFF; CDR3 DNA: TGTGCCAGTAGTATGCTCGGACAGGGGTCTTCGCAGTTCTTC
clone size: many; D gene: .; V gene: TRBV24-1; J gene: TRBJ2-3; CDR3 protein: CATSDPSTSGPDTQYF; CDR3 DNA: TGTGCCACCAGTGATCCCTCCACCTCCGGCCCAGATACGCAGTATTTT
clone size: many; D gene: TRBD1; V gene: TRBV11-2; J gene: TRBJ2-1; CDR3 protein: CASSSGTGGLNEQFF; CDR3 DNA: TGTGCCAGCAGCTCCGGGACAGGGGGCCTCAATGAGCAGTTCTTC
clone size: many; D gene: .; V gene: TRBV6-5; J gene: TRBJ2-3; CDR3 protein: CASSYSFGKDTQYF; CDR3 DNA: TGTGCCAGCAGTTACTCCTTCGGGAAAGATACGCAGTATTTT
clone size: once; D gene: TRBD2; V gene: TRBV7-8; J gene: TRBJ2-7; CDR3 protein: CASSLLAGGEQYF; CDR3 DNA: TGTGCCAGCAGCTTGCTAGCGGGAGGCGAGCAGTACTTC
clone size: many; D gene: .; V gene: TRBV11-2; J gene: TRBJ2-2; CDR3 protein: CASSPLAGTSNTGELFF; CDR3 DNA: TGTGCCAGCAGCCCCCTGGCCGGGACATCGAACACCGGGGAGCTGTTTTTT
clone size: many; D gene: TRBD1; V gene: TRBV28; J gene: TRBJ2-3; CDR3 protein: CASSVSGTGGDTQYF; CDR3 DNA: TGTGCCAGCAGTGTATCAGGGACAGGGGGAGATACGCAGTATTTT
clone size: many; D gene: .; V gene: TRBV5-1; J gene: TRBJ2-3; CDR3 protein: CASSLDGPGDTQYF; CDR3 DNA: TGCGCCAGCAGCTTGGATGGGCCGGGGGATACGCAGTATTTT
clone size: many; D gene: TRBD1; V gene: TRBV6-1; J gene: TRBJ2-1; CDR3 protein: CASMAGTGSYNEQFF; CDR3 DNA: TGTGCCAGCATGGCCGGGACAGGGTCCTACAATGAGCAGTTCTTC
clone size: many; D gene: TRBD1; V gene: TRBV6-6; J gene: TRBJ2-1; CDR3 protein: CASSYSTGGTSHEQFF; CDR3 DNA: TGTGCCAGCAGTTACTCGACAGGGGGGACGAGCCATGAGCAGTTCTTC
clone size: .; D gene: TRBD1; V gene: TRBV11-2; J gene: TRBJ1-2; CDR3 protein: CVSSSDRGYYGYTF; CDR3 DNA: TGTGTCAGCAGCTCAGACAGGGGTTACTATGGCTACACCTTC
clone size: .; D gene: .; V gene: TRBV6-5; J gene: TRBJ2-7; CDR3 protein: CASSHGWVVHEQYF; CDR3 DNA: TGTGCCAGCAGTCACGGTTGGGTGGTCCACGAGCAGTACTTC
clone size: .; D gene: .; V gene: TRBV5-1; J gene: TRBJ2-7; CDR3 protein: CASSLEGIEPDEQYF; CDR3 DNA: TGCGCCAGCAGCTTGGAGGGAATTGAGCCCGACGAGCAGTACTTC
clone size: .; D gene: TRBD2; V gene: TRBV7-8; J gene: TRBJ2-7; CDR3 protein: CASSSRLAGRYEQYF; CDR3 DNA: TGTGCCAGCAGCTCTCGACTAGCGGGACGCTACGAGCAGTACTTC
clone size: few; D gene: TRBD2; V gene: TRBV12-3/TRBV12-4; J gene: TRBJ2-3; CDR3 protein: CASRSGTSFDTRYF; CDR3 DNA: TGTGCCAGCAGATCCGGGACTAGCTTTGATACGCGGTATTTT
clone size: many; D gene: TRBD2; V gene: TRBV5-6; J gene: TRBJ2-3; CDR3 protein: CASSLGSGRNTQYF; CDR3 DNA: TGTGCCAGCAGCTTGGGTAGCGGGAGAAATACGCAGTATTTT
clone size: many; D gene: .; V gene: TRBV5-4; J gene: TRBJ2-5; CDR3 protein: CASSSHWTSGETQYF; CDR3 DNA: TGTGCCAGCAGCTCCCACTGGACTTCAGGAGAGACCCAGTACTTC
clone size: many; D gene: TRBD2; V gene: TRBV2; J gene: TRBJ2-3; CDR3 protein: CASRNGRTDTQYF; CDR3 DNA: TGTGCCAGCAGGAACGGGAGGACAGATACGCAGTATTTT
clone size: many; D gene: .; V gene: TRBV7-9; J gene: TRBJ2-3; CDR3 protein: CASSVNPGPSDTQYF; CDR3 DNA: TGTGCCAGCAGTGTAAACCCGGGACCATCGGATACGCAGTATTTT
clone size: .; D gene: .; V gene: TRBV7-9; J gene: TRBJ2-1; CDR3 protein: CASSVAPGLERDEQFF; CDR3 DNA: TGTGCCAGCAGCGTAGCGCCGGGACTTGAAAGAGATGAGCAGTTCTTC
clone size: .; D gene: TRBD2; V gene: TRBV18; J gene: TRBJ2-7; CDR3 protein: CASSPRSGTSGQYF; CDR3 DNA: TGTGCCAGCTCACCACGGTCCGGGACTAGCGGGCAGTACTTC
clone size: .; D gene: TRBD1; V gene: TRBV15; J gene: TRBJ1-4; CDR3 protein: CATSGPHTGGTNEKLFF; CDR3 DNA: TGTGCCACCAGCGGCCCCCACACAGGGGGGACTAATGAAAAACTGTTTTTT
clone size: many; D gene: .; V gene: TRBV20-1; J gene: TRBJ1-3; CDR3 protein: CSARAGSISGNTIYF; CDR3 DNA: TGCAGTGCTAGAGCCGGGTCCATCTCTGGAAACACCATATATTTT
clone size: many; D gene: .; V gene: TRBV12-3/TRBV12-4; J gene: TRBJ1-1; CDR3 protein: CASSWGTSTEAFF; CDR3 DNA: TGTGCCAGCAGTTGGGGGACATCTACTGAAGCTTTCTTT
clone size: .; D gene: TRBD1; V gene: TRBV29-1; J gene: TRBJ2-6; CDR3 protein: CRAGGQAGTEAF; CDR3 DNA: TGCCGAGCCGGGGGACAGGCGGGCACTGAAGCTTTC
clone size: once; D gene: .; V gene: TRBV19; J gene: TRBJ1-6; CDR3 protein: CASSGGGGSPLHF; CDR3 DNA: TGTGCCAGTAGTGGGGGGGGGGGCTCACCCCTCCACTTT
clone size: .; D gene: .; V gene: TRBV5-1; J gene: TRBJ1-6; CDR3 protein: CTSTQRTDSYNSPLHF; CDR3 DNA: TGCACCAGCACCCAAAGAACGGACTCCTATAACTCACCCCTCCACTTT
clone size: .; D gene: .; V gene: TRBV7-9; J gene: TRBJ2-1; CDR3 protein: CASRQIGSYNEQFF; CDR3 DNA: TGTGCCAGCAGGCAAATAGGCTCCTACAATGAGCAGTTCTTC
clone size: .; D gene: TRBD1; V gene: TRBV20-1; J gene: TRBJ2-1; CDR3 protein: CSGCRQGGSYNEQFF; CDR3 DNA: TGCAGTGGGTGCCGACAGGGGGGCTCCTACAATGAGCAGTTCTTC
clone size: .; D gene: .; V gene: TRBV2; J gene: TRBJ2-7; CDR3 protein: CASREYTTSYEQYF; CDR3 DNA: TGTGCCAGCAGAGAATATACCACCTCCTACGAGCAGTACTTC
clone size: .; D gene: .; V gene: TRBV20-1; J gene: TRBJ2-3; CDR3 protein: CSAILHVAAADTQYF; CDR3 DNA: TGCAGTGCTATCCTGCACGTGGCCGCAGCAGATACGCAGTATTTT
clone size: many; D gene: .; V gene: TRBV29-1; J gene: TRBJ2-2; CDR3 protein: CSVVSNTGELFF; CDR3 DNA: TGCAGCGTTGTGTCGAACACCGGGGAGCTGTTTTTT
clone size: medium-sized; D gene: .; V gene: TRBV7-2; J gene: TRBJ1-5; CDR3 protein: CASSPSSNQPQHF; CDR3 DNA: TGTGCCAGCAGCCCTAGTAGCAATCAGCCCCAGCATTTT
clone size: .; D gene: .; V gene: TRBV2; J gene: TRBJ2-7; CDR3 protein: CASSADRRPYEQYF; CDR3 DNA: TGTGCCAGCAGTGCCGACCGGAGGCCCTACGAGCAGTACTTC
clone size: few; D gene: .; V gene: TRBV10-3; J gene: TRBJ2-3; CDR3 protein: CAISESQRGTDTQYF; CDR3 DNA: TGTGCCATCAGTGAGTCGCAACGGGGCACAGATACGCAGTATTTT
clone size: .; D gene: .; V gene: TRBV7-2; J gene: TRBJ2-1; CDR3 protein: CASSFRAPLSYDEQFF; CDR3 DNA: TGTGCCAGCAGCTTCCGGGCACCCCTCTCCTACGATGAGCAGTTCTTT
clone size: once; D gene: .; V gene: TRBV27; J gene: TRBJ1-4; CDR3 protein: CASSFSQTNEKLFF; CDR3 DNA: TGTGCCAGCAGTTTTTCACAGACGAATGAAAAACTGTTTTTT
clone size: many; D gene: .; V gene: TRBV9; J gene: TRBJ1-2; CDR3 protein: CASSVGQEANYGYTF; CDR3 DNA: TGTGCCAGCAGCGTAGGACAGGAAGCTAACTATGGCTACACCTTC
clone size: .; D gene: .; V gene: TRBV7-3; J gene: TRBJ2-1; CDR3 protein: CASSLNTNNEQFF; CDR3 DNA: TGTGCCAGCAGCTTAAACACTAACAATGAGCAGTTCTTC
clone size: .; D gene: TRBD1; V gene: TRBV15; J gene: TRBJ1-4; CDR3 protein: CATSRGQGSTNEKLFF; CDR3 DNA: TGTGCCACCAGCCGAGGACAGGGTTCAACTAATGAAAAACTGTTTTTT
clone size: .; D gene: .; V gene: TRBV12-5; J gene: TRBJ2-3; CDR3 protein: CASGLAGGDTQYF; CDR3 DNA: TGTGCTAGTGGTTTGGCCGGGGGAGATACGCAGTATTTT
clone size: .; D gene: TRBD1; V gene: TRBV20-1; J gene: TRBJ1-1; CDR3 protein: CSAREDRVEAFF; CDR3 DNA: TGCAGTGCTAGAGAGGACAGGGTGGAAGCTTTCTTT
clone size: many; D gene: .; V gene: TRBV7-3; J gene: TRBJ2-3; CDR3 protein: CASSSQGTDTQYF; CDR3 DNA: TGTGCCAGCAGCTCCCAGGGCACAGATACGCAGTATTTT
clone size: few; D gene: TRBD1; V gene: TRBV19; J gene: TRBJ1-5; CDR3 protein: CASSGTRGPLAQHF; CDR3 DNA: TGTGCCAGTAGTGGGACCAGGGGGCCTTTGGCCCAGCATTTT
clone size: large; D gene: .; V gene: TRBV12-3/TRBV12-4; J gene: TRBJ2-3; CDR3 protein: CASKLAGGDTQYF; CDR3 DNA: TGTGCCAGCAAACTAGCCGGGGGAGATACGCAGTATTTT
clone size: many; D gene: .; V gene: TRBV5-1; J gene: TRBJ1-2; CDR3 protein: CASRSKQGDYGYTF; CDR3 DNA: TGCGCCAGCAGGTCTAAACAGGGTGACTATGGCTACACCTTC